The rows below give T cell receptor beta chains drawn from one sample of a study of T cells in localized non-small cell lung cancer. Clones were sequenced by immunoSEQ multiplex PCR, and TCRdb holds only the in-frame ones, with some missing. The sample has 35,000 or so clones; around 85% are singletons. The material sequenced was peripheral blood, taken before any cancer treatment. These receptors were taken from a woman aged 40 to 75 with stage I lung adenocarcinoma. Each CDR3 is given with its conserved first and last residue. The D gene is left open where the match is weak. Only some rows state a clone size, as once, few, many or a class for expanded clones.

CDR3aa: CASSLTPLGGNTEAFF; CDR3nt: TGTGCCAGCAGCTTAACCCCTTTGGGGGGAAACACTGAAGCTTTCTTT; j_gene: TRBJ1-1; v_gene: TRBV7-3; len: 16; d_gene: NA; abundance: NA
CDR3aa: CASSVSGVGGSGELFF; CDR3nt: TGCGCCAGCAGTGTTTCGGGAGTGGGAGGTTCCGGGGAGCTGTTTTTT; j_gene: TRBJ2-2; v_gene: TRBV10-2; len: 16; d_gene: NA; abundance: NA
CDR3aa: CASSDGGDYEQYF; CDR3nt: TGCGCCAGCAGTGATGGGGGGGACTACGAGCAGTACTTC; j_gene: TRBJ2-7; v_gene: TRBV10-1; len: 13; d_gene: TRBD2; abundance: NA
CDR3aa: CASSLTHPVRTYEQYF; CDR3nt: TGTGCCAGCAGTCTCACACACCCGGTCCGCACCTACGAGCAGTACTTC; j_gene: TRBJ2-7; v_gene: TRBV28; len: 16; d_gene: NA; abundance: NA
CDR3aa: CASSQAAIARTLYGYTF; CDR3nt: TGTGCCAGCAGCCAAGCAGCAATAGCACGCACCCTCTATGGCTACACCTTC; j_gene: TRBJ1-2; v_gene: TRBV4-2; len: 17; d_gene: NA; abundance: NA
CDR3aa: CASSVQGIRQPQHF; CDR3nt: TGTGCCAGCAGTGTACAGGGTATAAGGCAGCCCCAGCATTTT; j_gene: TRBJ1-5; v_gene: TRBV2; len: 14; d_gene: NA; abundance: NA
CDR3aa: CASSLLGQVYEQYF; CDR3nt: TGTGCCAGCAGTCTTTTGGGGCAAGTCTACGAGCAGTACTTC; j_gene: TRBJ2-7; v_gene: TRBV2; len: 14; d_gene: NA; abundance: NA
CDR3aa: CASSLLTPQHF; CDR3nt: TGTGCCAGCAGTTTATTGACGCCCCAGCATTTT; j_gene: TRBJ1-5; v_gene: TRBV28; len: 11; d_gene: NA; abundance: NA
CDR3aa: CASSPSTAQYF; CDR3nt: TGTGCCAGCAGTCCTAGTACCGCGCAGTATTTT; j_gene: TRBJ2-3; v_gene: TRBV2; len: 11; d_gene: NA; abundance: NA
CDR3aa: CASSQEGATPSGNTIYF; CDR3nt: TGCGCCAGCAGCCAAGAAGGTGCAACCCCCTCTGGAAACACCATATATTTT; j_gene: TRBJ1-3; v_gene: TRBV4-1; len: 17; d_gene: NA; abundance: NA
CDR3aa: CAVRGDRVHYGYTF; CDR3nt: TGTGCCGTAAGGGGGGACAGGGTGCACTATGGCTACACCTTC; j_gene: TRBJ1-2; v_gene: TRBV7-9; len: 14; d_gene: TRBD1; abundance: once
CDR3aa: CASSLSRLVNSPLHF; CDR3nt: TGTGCCAGCAGCTTGTCGCGCCTAGTCAATTCACCCCTCCACTTT; j_gene: TRBJ1-6; v_gene: TRBV5-5; len: 15; d_gene: NA; abundance: few
CDR3aa: CASSLFKGTSGTDTQYF; CDR3nt: TGTGCCAGCAGCTTATTTAAGGGGACTAGCGGCACAGATACGCAGTATTTT; j_gene: TRBJ2-3; v_gene: TRBV11-3; len: 17; d_gene: TRBD2; abundance: NA
CDR3aa: CATSDVNDYEQYF; CDR3nt: TGTGCCACCTCGGACGTTAACGACTACGAGCAGTACTTC; j_gene: TRBJ2-7; v_gene: TRBV19; len: 13; d_gene: NA; abundance: few
CDR3aa: CASSAPTGTGYGYTF; CDR3nt: TGTGCCAGCAGTGCCCCGACAGGGACTGGCTATGGCTACACCTTC; j_gene: TRBJ1-2; v_gene: TRBV6-1; len: 15; d_gene: TRBD1; abundance: once
CDR3aa: CSAMRHPEAFF; CDR3nt: TGCAGTGCTATGAGGCATCCGGAAGCTTTCTTT; j_gene: TRBJ1-1; v_gene: TRBV20-1; len: 11; d_gene: NA; abundance: NA
CDR3aa: CASSLESASNTEAFF; CDR3nt: TGCGCCAGCAGCTTGGAGAGTGCCTCGAACACTGAAGCTTTCTTT; j_gene: TRBJ1-1; v_gene: TRBV5-1; len: 15; d_gene: NA; abundance: NA
CDR3aa: CASSLGDSGNTIYF; CDR3nt: TGCGCCAGCAGCTTGGGAGACTCTGGAAACACCATATATTTT; j_gene: TRBJ1-3; v_gene: TRBV5-1; len: 14; d_gene: NA; abundance: NA
CDR3aa: CASSIDIGRRGTQYF; CDR3nt: TGTGCCAGTAGTATAGATATAGGGCGACGGGGTACGCAGTATTTT; j_gene: TRBJ2-3; v_gene: TRBV19; len: 15; d_gene: NA; abundance: NA
CDR3aa: CATKQNANTGELFF; CDR3nt: TGCGCCACCAAACAGAACGCGAACACCGGGGAGCTGTTTTTT; j_gene: TRBJ2-2; v_gene: TRBV10-1; len: 14; d_gene: NA; abundance: NA
CDR3aa: CASSLGGQGTSGANVLTF; CDR3nt: TGCGCCAGCAGCTTGGGGGGACAGGGCACCTCTGGGGCCAACGTCCTGACTTTC; j_gene: TRBJ2-6; v_gene: TRBV5-1; len: 18; d_gene: TRBD1; abundance: NA
CDR3aa: CASSESGHYYGYTF; CDR3nt: TGTGCCAGCAGTGAATCGGGACACTACTATGGCTACACCTTC; j_gene: TRBJ1-2; v_gene: TRBV6-1; len: 14; d_gene: NA; abundance: NA
CDR3aa: CASSLPRDRLSSHEQYF; CDR3nt: TGTGCCAGCAGCTTACCCCGGGACAGGCTTTCGTCTCACGAGCAGTACTTC; j_gene: TRBJ2-7; v_gene: TRBV7-6; len: 17; d_gene: TRBD1; abundance: NA
CDR3aa: CASSFNPNSPLHF; CDR3nt: TGTGCCAGCAGTTTCAATCCAAATTCACCCCTCCACTTT; j_gene: TRBJ1-6; v_gene: TRBV28; len: 13; d_gene: NA; abundance: NA
CDR3aa: CATSRGTATGELFF; CDR3nt: TGTGCCACCAGCAGAGGAACAGCTACCGGGGAGCTGTTTTTT; j_gene: TRBJ2-2; v_gene: TRBV15; len: 14; d_gene: NA; abundance: NA
CDR3aa: CASSLSVIPTDTQYF; CDR3nt: TGTGCCAGCAGCTTATCTGTGATCCCCACAGATACGCAGTATTTT; j_gene: TRBJ2-3; v_gene: TRBV11-3; len: 15; d_gene: NA; abundance: NA
CDR3aa: CACRQPQSYEQYF; CDR3nt: TGCGCATGTAGGCAGCCGCAATCCTACGAGCAGTACTTC; j_gene: TRBJ2-7; v_gene: TRBV23-1; len: 13; d_gene: NA; abundance: NA
CDR3aa: CASNTGDYGYTF; CDR3nt: TGTGCCAGCAATACAGGGGACTATGGCTACACCTTC; j_gene: TRBJ1-2; v_gene: TRBV28; len: 12; d_gene: TRBD1; abundance: NA
CDR3aa: CASRNSGSTDTQYF; CDR3nt: TGTGCCAGCAGGAACTCGGGCAGCACAGATACGCAGTATTTT; j_gene: TRBJ2-3; v_gene: TRBV7-6; len: 14; d_gene: NA; abundance: NA
CDR3aa: CASRGGSNYGYTF; CDR3nt: TGTGCCAGTCGAGGGGGCAGTAACTATGGCTACACCTTC; j_gene: TRBJ1-2; v_gene: TRBV6-4; len: 13; d_gene: TRBD1; abundance: NA
CDR3aa: CASSLVAAGTEAFF; CDR3nt: TGTGCCAGCAGCTTAGTCGCGGCGGGTACTGAAGCTTTCTTT; j_gene: TRBJ1-1; v_gene: TRBV7-9; len: 14; d_gene: NA; abundance: NA
CDR3aa: CASSAQYSNYGYTF; CDR3nt: TGTGCCAGCAGCGCGCAGTACAGTAACTATGGCTACACCTTC; j_gene: TRBJ1-2; v_gene: TRBV11-2; len: 14; d_gene: NA; abundance: once
CDR3aa: CASGLGDTNTEAFF; CDR3nt: TGTGCTAGTGGTTTGGGGGACACCAACACTGAAGCTTTCTTT; j_gene: TRBJ1-1; v_gene: TRBV12-5; len: 14; d_gene: NA; abundance: NA
CDR3aa: CASSQAVVQETQYF; CDR3nt: TGTGCCAGCAGCCAAGCGGTAGTCCAAGAGACCCAGTACTTC; j_gene: TRBJ2-5; v_gene: TRBV4-2; len: 14; d_gene: NA; abundance: NA
CDR3aa: CASKERGLSTDTQYF; CDR3nt: TGTGCCAGCAAGGAACGGGGCCTTAGCACAGATACGCAGTATTTT; j_gene: TRBJ2-3; v_gene: TRBV6-4; len: 15; d_gene: NA; abundance: NA
CDR3aa: CAWSPGLAGYNTQYF; CDR3nt: TGTGCCTGGAGTCCCGGACTAGCGGGGTATAATACGCAGTATTTT; j_gene: TRBJ2-3; v_gene: TRBV30; len: 15; d_gene: TRBD2; abundance: NA
CDR3aa: CASSLRDYGYTF; CDR3nt: TGTGCCAGCAGCTTACGGGATTATGGCTACACCTTC; j_gene: TRBJ1-2; v_gene: TRBV11-3; len: 12; d_gene: NA; abundance: NA
CDR3aa: CASSLIRGAEAFF; CDR3nt: TGTGCCAGCAGCTTAATCCGGGGCGCTGAAGCTTTCTTT; j_gene: TRBJ1-1; v_gene: TRBV7-3; len: 13; d_gene: NA; abundance: NA
CDR3aa: CASSVDRAEKLFF; CDR3nt: TGTGCCAGCAGCGTCGACAGAGCCGAAAAACTGTTTTTT; j_gene: TRBJ1-4; v_gene: TRBV5-4; len: 13; d_gene: NA; abundance: NA
CDR3aa: CASSAAPPITDTQYF; CDR3nt: TGCGCCAGCAGCGCGGCACCACCCATCACAGATACGCAGTATTTT; j_gene: TRBJ2-3; v_gene: TRBV5-1; len: 15; d_gene: NA; abundance: NA
CDR3aa: CASSRLGTPQETQYF; CDR3nt: TGTGCCAGCAGTCGCCTCGGGACTCCGCAAGAGACCCAGTACTTC; j_gene: TRBJ2-5; v_gene: TRBV2; len: 15; d_gene: NA; abundance: NA
CDR3aa: CASSRDTSYNEQFF; CDR3nt: TGTGCCAGCAGCAGGGATACCTCCTACAATGAGCAGTTCTTC; j_gene: TRBJ2-1; v_gene: TRBV9; len: 14; d_gene: NA; abundance: NA
CDR3aa: CASSQGQLRVDTEAFF; CDR3nt: TGCGCCAGCAGCCAAGGACAGCTCCGGGTGGACACTGAAGCTTTCTTT; j_gene: TRBJ1-1; v_gene: TRBV5-1; len: 16; d_gene: NA; abundance: once
CDR3aa: CASSFGYSPRDRGGKLFF; CDR3nt: TGTGCCAGCAGCTTTGGATACTCCCCCCGGGACAGGGGGGGAAAACTGTTTTTT; j_gene: TRBJ1-4; v_gene: TRBV5-4; len: 18; d_gene: TRBD1; abundance: NA
CDR3aa: CASSGLFGQGVVEQYF; CDR3nt: TGTGCCAGCTCAGGGTTATTTGGGCAGGGTGTCGTCGAGCAGTACTTC; j_gene: TRBJ2-7; v_gene: TRBV18; len: 16; d_gene: NA; abundance: NA
CDR3aa: CASSPVTGGPSRAFF; CDR3nt: TGTGCCAGCTCACCTGTGACAGGGGGCCCGAGTCGGGCTTTCTTT; j_gene: TRBJ1-1; v_gene: TRBV18; len: 15; d_gene: TRBD1; abundance: NA
CDR3aa: CASSFRTGLSGNTIYF; CDR3nt: TGTGCCAGCTCATTCCGGACAGGCCTCTCTGGAAACACCATATATTTT; j_gene: TRBJ1-3; v_gene: TRBV18; len: 16; d_gene: TRBD1; abundance: few
CDR3aa: CASSQEIGQGAYEQYF; CDR3nt: TGTGCCAGCAGCCAAGAAATCGGACAGGGAGCCTACGAGCAGTACTTC; j_gene: TRBJ2-7; v_gene: TRBV4-2; len: 16; d_gene: TRBD1; abundance: NA
CDR3aa: CASSFDGAHTEAFF; CDR3nt: TGTGCCAGCAGCTTTGATGGGGCGCACACTGAAGCTTTCTTT; j_gene: TRBJ1-1; v_gene: TRBV5-4; len: 14; d_gene: NA; abundance: NA
CDR3aa: CASRPQTANQPQHF; CDR3nt: TGTGCCAGCAGGCCCCAGACAGCCAATCAGCCCCAGCATTTT; j_gene: TRBJ1-5; v_gene: TRBV6-6; len: 14; d_gene: NA; abundance: NA
CDR3aa: CASSRPPLGQGVNYGYTF; CDR3nt: TGTGCCAGCAGCCGACCTCCACTGGGACAGGGGGTTAACTATGGCTACACCTTC; j_gene: TRBJ1-2; v_gene: TRBV5-5; len: 18; d_gene: TRBD1; abundance: NA